This TCR beta chain was sequenced during a study of blood T cell repertoires in COVID-19 (dated by TCRdb to 2018 to 2020). General notes on the study: Collaborator samples came from the United States, Italy and Spain and covered acute and convalescent phases of COVID-19. Samples were obtained from the ongoing ImmuneRACE study (first 160 participants) and from roughly 1,300 subjects provided by 6 global collaborators. A freely available public database, intended as a resource for researchers studying the immune response to SARS-CoV-2, is where the repertoires were released. HLA class I and class II types, where available, came from metadata supplied by the sample provider rather than from assay-based typing. Nearly every sample came with metadata listing a de-identified subject ID, COVID-19 status, age in years and sex. Deeply sampled blood TCRbeta repertoires from subjects exposed to, actively infected with, or recovered from COVID-19 were included in the dataset. The prospective study material was composed of cDNA or gDNA derived from T cells, B-cell-depleted T cells, or PBMCs.

From its cysteine to its phenylalanine, the CDR3 spans 17 amino acids. The DNA shown is the 51-base CDR3, in frame from base 1. CDR1 and CDR2 are drawn from the germline V gene (reference sequence): WNHNN, SYGVQD. Between the V and J ends, shortened by 9 bases and 4 bases respectively, the junction contains 25 bases. Overall study results and their limits: The amount of clinical and demographic metadata varied by source and participant and was provided uncurated.

The immunoSEQ Assay, a bias-controlled multiplex PCR, was used to amplify TCRbeta CDR3 regions from genomic DNA. The original methods were these. The number of nucleated cells in each sample was estimated from the amplification of reference gene primers within the assay. To quantify the absolute abundance of each unique TCRbeta CDR3 rearrangement, sequence reads were collapsed and filtered. For each sample, productive Simpson clonality was calculated as the square root of Simpson's diversity index across productive rearrangements. This immuneACCESS table, as held by TCRdb, lists in-frame sequences with V and J called but not all clones. Of the missing ones, under half trace to an unresolved V gene in checked studies; the others have no known cause. D and trimming come from the DNA, and the V and J calls and clone size come from that table. Here the sample has under 250,000 clones; 80% to 95% occur a single time. Jointly, the top ten make up 0.83% of the sample.

One collaborating source in Seattle enrolled patients during active infection and followed them longitudinally through the course of disease. Whole blood was collected in K2EDTA tubes by collaborating institutions according to the institutions' own protocols. For TCRbeta analysis, collaborators shipped samples as frozen whole blood, isolated PBMCs, or DNA extracted from either of those sample types. Points on this clone: The antigen this receptor binds is unknown. No base quality values were provided; no much bigger clone lies one nucleotide off.

Recombination connected TRBV10-1 to TRBJ2-1; the D region possibly corresponds to TRBD1 (6 bases align). The sample taken for sequencing was peripheral blood. The source is a man younger than 45 with COVID-19, enrolled during active disease. The CDR3 amino acid sequence is: CASIPTTGTKTYNEQFF. The nucleotides are TGCGCCAGTATACCTACCACCGGGACAAAGACTTACAATGAGCAGTTCTTC.